This is a list of T cell receptor beta chains from one sample in a study of T-cell memory formation after mild COVID-19. TCRdb redid the calling of the 5' RACE reads with MiXCR, one entry per CDR3 protein. Here the sample spans 340,000 or so distinct CDR3 sequences, roughly 13% being singletons. The specimen sequenced was PBMCs or a T cell subset sorted from them (not recorded which). All receptors derive from a man between 18 and 29 years old who had mild COVID-19 (a few samples of this study predate the infection). Cell type and time point are not known. Both conserved end residues are part of each CDR3. Fields, in order: J gene, clone size, D gene, V gene, CDR3 DNA, CDR3 protein. D genes are given only for firm matches. The listing skips clone size in some rows; elsewhere it reads once, few, many or a size class.

J gene: TRBJ1-1; clone size: -; D gene: -; V gene: TRBV10-3; CDR3 DNA: TGTGCCATCAGTGATACCAAGACAGGCTGGAACACTGAAGCTTTCTTT; CDR3 protein: CAISDTKTGWNTEAFF
J gene: TRBJ2-2; clone size: -; D gene: -; V gene: TRBV6-5; CDR3 DNA: TGTGCCAGCAGTCGACGACCGTCGGGGGAGCTGTTTTTT; CDR3 protein: CASSRRPSGELFF
J gene: TRBJ1-3; clone size: few; D gene: -; V gene: TRBV5-1; CDR3 DNA: TGCGCCAGCAGCTCCGGTGGAAGTACTGGAAACACCATATATTTT; CDR3 protein: CASSSGGSTGNTIYF
J gene: TRBJ2-3; clone size: -; D gene: -; V gene: TRBV7-2; CDR3 DNA: TGTGCCAGCAGTAAGGAAGGGGGTGCTAGCACATATACGCAGTATTTT; CDR3 protein: CASSKEGGASTYTQYF
J gene: TRBJ2-2; clone size: few; D gene: -; V gene: TRBV2; CDR3 DNA: TGTGCCAGCAGTGAAGCGAGGGCCAACACCGGGGAGCTGTTTTTT; CDR3 protein: CASSEARANTGELFF
J gene: TRBJ2-6; clone size: few; D gene: TRBD1; V gene: TRBV5-1; CDR3 DNA: TGCGCCAGCAGCTCCCAGGGGCAGGGGGCAGGGGCCAACGTCCTGACTTTC; CDR3 protein: CASSSQGQGAGANVLTF
J gene: TRBJ2-1; clone size: -; D gene: -; V gene: TRBV7-6; CDR3 DNA: TGTGCCAGCAGCTCCCGGACAGGGAGGGATGGGGACAATGAGCAGTTCTTC; CDR3 protein: CASSSRTGRDGDNEQFF
J gene: TRBJ2-5; clone size: -; D gene: -; V gene: TRBV4-1; CDR3 DNA: TGCGCCAGCAGCCAGGGACCAGTGGGGAGAGAGACCCAGTACTTC; CDR3 protein: CASSQGPVGRETQYF
J gene: TRBJ2-3; clone size: -; D gene: -; V gene: TRBV5-1; CDR3 DNA: TGCGCCAGCAGCTTGGAGGCAGTGCGCACAGATACGCAGTATTTT; CDR3 protein: CASSLEAVRTDTQYF
J gene: TRBJ2-5; clone size: few; D gene: -; V gene: TRBV6-5; CDR3 DNA: TGTGCCACCACCCAGGGCGGAGGGGCACCGCAAGAGACCCAGTACTTC; CDR3 protein: CATTQGGGAPQETQYF
J gene: TRBJ2-3; clone size: few; D gene: -; V gene: TRBV12-3/TRBV12-4; CDR3 DNA: TGTGCCAGCAGTTGGAGACTCGGGGCGAGCACAGATACGCAGTATTTT; CDR3 protein: CASSWRLGASTDTQYF
J gene: TRBJ2-1; clone size: many; D gene: TRBD2; V gene: TRBV2; CDR3 DNA: TGTGCCAGCAGTGTAGCGGGGCTACGGCATGAGCAGTTCTTC; CDR3 protein: CASSVAGLRHEQFF
J gene: TRBJ2-7; clone size: -; D gene: TRBD1; V gene: TRBV4-3; CDR3 DNA: TGCGCCAGCAGCTCCGGGACAGCGAACTCCTACGAGCAGTACTTC; CDR3 protein: CASSSGTANSYEQYF
J gene: TRBJ2-1; clone size: many; D gene: TRBD2; V gene: TRBV12-3/TRBV12-4; CDR3 DNA: TGTGCCAGTCTGCCGGGACTAGCGGGGGGGGTAGGCAATGAGCAGTTCTTC; CDR3 protein: CASLPGLAGGVGNEQFF
J gene: TRBJ1-5; clone size: -; D gene: -; V gene: TRBV6-1; CDR3 DNA: TGTGCCAGCAGTGAATTCCCCCTTGGCAATCAGCCCCAGCATTTT; CDR3 protein: CASSEFPLGNQPQHF
J gene: TRBJ1-4; clone size: -; D gene: -; V gene: TRBV12-3/TRBV12-4; CDR3 DNA: TGTGCCAGCAGCGCAGGGTTGGGGGTGGAAAAACTGTTTTTT; CDR3 protein: CASSAGLGVEKLFF
J gene: TRBJ2-3; clone size: -; D gene: -; V gene: TRBV10-3; CDR3 DNA: TGTGCCATCGGGGGACGACTGACCAGCGGCAGCACAGATACGCAGTATTTT; CDR3 protein: CAIGGRLTSGSTDTQYF
J gene: TRBJ2-3; clone size: few; D gene: -; V gene: TRBV7-2; CDR3 DNA: TGTGCCAGCAATCGACAGGACACAGATACGCAGTATTTT; CDR3 protein: CASNRQDTDTQYF
J gene: TRBJ2-3; clone size: -; D gene: TRBD2; V gene: TRBV10-3; CDR3 DNA: TGTGCCGTACGGGGAGGGCCCGGCACAGATACGCAGTATTTT; CDR3 protein: CAVRGGPGTDTQYF
J gene: TRBJ2-5; clone size: -; D gene: TRBD2; V gene: TRBV7-2; CDR3 DNA: TGTGCCAGCAGTCAACTAGCGGTTCGGGAGACCCAGTACTTC; CDR3 protein: CASSQLAVRETQYF
J gene: TRBJ2-3; clone size: -; D gene: -; V gene: TRBV9; CDR3 DNA: TGTGCCAGCACCAGGGGGGGATCGGGAGATACGCAGTATTTT; CDR3 protein: CASTRGGSGDTQYF
J gene: TRBJ2-3; clone size: few; D gene: -; V gene: TRBV11-2; CDR3 DNA: TGTGCCAGCAGCTTTCTTGGGGGGGCGGGAGATACGCAGTATTTT; CDR3 protein: CASSFLGGAGDTQYF